The entry below describes one T cell receptor beta chain. No antigen is known for it. The sample comes from a study of regulatory T cells in long-lasting Graves disease. The ends were cut back, 5 bases at V and 1 base at J, with 15 bases in the middle. The CDR3 covers 15 residues. Germline V gene sequence: CDR1 SEHNR, CDR2 FQNEAQ (reference sequence). Findings and limits, study-wide: When disease was persistent, TRBV28, TRBJ1-2 and TRBJ2-5 were the favored segments.

CDR3 regions were amplified by Arm-PCR using iRepertoire HTBI primers to build TCR beta libraries. Via MiXCR, TCRdb re-called the multiplex PCR reads, giving one row per CDR3 protein. The data hold roughly 400,000 distinct CDR3 sequences, with around 20% observed a single time. This sample's time point: persistent/refractory GD, antithyroid drugs over 5 years with positive TRAb. There was RNA extracted from PBMCs, and the TCR library was made from it. The sample consisted of peripheral blood mononuclear cells (PBMCs), taken when the disease was refractory, from a patient treated with antithyroid drugs. V is TRBV7-9 and J is TRBJ2-7, with D perhaps being TRBD1 or TRBD2 (5 bases each). This clonotype was obtained from a female donor with Graves disease. The CDR3: CASSTGLLISYEQYF. The CDR3 nucleotides are TGTGCCAGCAGCACAGGACTGCTAATTTCCTACGAGCAGTACTTC.